These T cell receptor beta chains were read from a single sample in a study of T cells in Graves' hyperthyroidism and ophthalmopathy. Via MiXCR, TCRdb re-called the multiplex PCR reads, giving one row per CDR3 protein. Of hundreds of thousands of distinct CDR3 sequences in the sample, over 11% were seen once. The specimen sequenced was blood. The receptor source for this set is a woman aged 25 to 39 with Graves' hyperthyroidism that later progressed to Graves' ophthalmopathy. CDR3s include the opening cysteine and the closing phenylalanine or tryptophan. The order of the fields is V gene, J gene, clone size, D gene, CDR3 DNA, CDR3 protein. D genes are given only for firm matches. Clone size appears in some rows only: once, few, many, or a class for an expanded clone.

V gene: TRBV28
J gene: TRBJ2-7
clone size: many
D gene: TRBD1
CDR3 DNA: TGTGCCAGCAGTTTGCTGGACAGGGGTTACGAGCAGTACTTC
CDR3 protein: CASSLLDRGYEQYF

V gene: TRBV27
J gene: TRBJ2-2
clone size: many
D gene: TRBD2
CDR3 DNA: TGTGCAGGTGGGAGGGCCTCCACCGGGGAGCTGTTTTTT
CDR3 protein: CAGGRASTGELFF

V gene: TRBV20-1
J gene: TRBJ2-5
clone size: many
D gene: TRBD1
CDR3 DNA: TGCAGTGCTGAAGGGACAGGGGGCTTAGAGACCCAGTACTTC
CDR3 protein: CSAEGTGGLETQYF

V gene: TRBV30
J gene: TRBJ2-2
clone size: few
D gene: TRBD1
CDR3 DNA: TGTGCCTGGCGACAGGGTGCCACCGGGGAGCTGTTTTTT
CDR3 protein: CAWRQGATGELFF

V gene: TRBV30
J gene: TRBJ2-7
clone size: many
D gene: .
CDR3 DNA: TGTGCCTGGAGTCCGCAGGGGCTCGAGCAGTACTTC
CDR3 protein: CAWSPQGLEQYF

V gene: TRBV5-1
J gene: TRBJ1-6
clone size: many
D gene: .
CDR3 DNA: TGCGCCAGCAGCTTGGGACAGAAAGAAACACCCCTCCACTTT
CDR3 protein: CASSLGQKETPLHF

V gene: TRBV6-1
J gene: TRBJ1-1
clone size: many
D gene: TRBD1
CDR3 DNA: TGTGCCAGCAGTGGGACAGGGACTGAAGCTTTCTTT
CDR3 protein: CASSGTGTEAFF

V gene: TRBV2
J gene: TRBJ2-2
clone size: many
D gene: TRBD2
CDR3 DNA: TGTGCCAGCAGCGAAGGGGTTAGCGGGAGCACCGGGGAGCTGTTTTTT
CDR3 protein: CASSEGVSGSTGELFF

V gene: TRBV4-3
J gene: TRBJ2-2
clone size: .
D gene: .
CDR3 DNA: TGCGCCAGCAGCCAAGATCTCGCACTCACCGGGGAGCTGTTTTTT
CDR3 protein: CASSQDLALTGELFF

V gene: TRBV9
J gene: TRBJ2-7
clone size: .
D gene: .
CDR3 DNA: TGTGCCAGCAGCGTAACCGGGACTCCTGCCAATGGGGAGCAGTACTTC
CDR3 protein: CASSVTGTPANGEQYF

V gene: TRBV7-8
J gene: TRBJ2-3
clone size: many
D gene: .
CDR3 DNA: TGTGCCAGCAGCTTAGAGGAAGGCACAGATACGCAGTATTTT
CDR3 protein: CASSLEEGTDTQYF

V gene: TRBV6-1
J gene: TRBJ1-6
clone size: few
D gene: TRBD1
CDR3 DNA: TGTGCCAGCAGAGCCGGGACAGCCAATTCACCCCTCCACTTT
CDR3 protein: CASRAGTANSPLHF

V gene: TRBV4-1
J gene: TRBJ1-2
clone size: many
D gene: .
CDR3 DNA: TGCGCCAGCAGCCAAGAGAATAGGGGTGACTATGGCTACACCTTC
CDR3 protein: CASSQENRGDYGYTF

V gene: TRBV24-1
J gene: TRBJ2-3
clone size: many
D gene: .
CDR3 DNA: TGTGCCACCAGTGATCCGGGACTGAACACAGATACGCAGTATTTT
CDR3 protein: CATSDPGLNTDTQYF

V gene: TRBV5-1
J gene: TRBJ2-5
clone size: few
D gene: TRBD2
CDR3 DNA: TGCGCCAGCAGCCCGAGGGTAGCGGGAAGTGAGACCCAGTACTTC
CDR3 protein: CASSPRVAGSETQYF

V gene: TRBV5-6
J gene: TRBJ2-1
clone size: many
D gene: .
CDR3 DNA: TGTGCCAGCAGCTTGGACGATTACAATGAGCAGTTCTTC
CDR3 protein: CASSLDDYNEQFF

V gene: TRBV2
J gene: TRBJ2-7
clone size: many
D gene: TRBD1
CDR3 DNA: TGTGCCAGCAGCCGACCGACAGGGGGCTACGAGCAGTACTTC
CDR3 protein: CASSRPTGGYEQYF

V gene: TRBV5-6
J gene: TRBJ2-5
clone size: few
D gene: TRBD2
CDR3 DNA: TGTGCCAGCAGCCCCGCCGGGGGGGGCCGGGGGACCCAGTACTTC
CDR3 protein: CASSPAGGGRGTQYF